These 3 T cell receptor beta chains share one sample of origin, sequenced in a study. TCRdb's copy holds only in-frame clones and misses some; the assay was immunoSEQ multiplex PCR. The repertoire holds 60,000 to 75,000 clones, with 93% as singletons. Sequencing was carried out using PBMCs. All receptors come from a middle-aged man with rheumatoid arthritis.

CDR3 nucleotide sequence: TGCGCCAGCAGCCAAGTGCTAGCAAATACGCAGTATTTT. Translation gives CASSQVLANTQYF. The rearrangement links TRBV4-1 to TRBJ2-3; maybe TRBD2 (5 bases). This CDR3 has 13 amino acids. Trimming pared 1 base from V and 7 bases from J, leaving 9 bases between. CDR1 and CDR2 (germline): MGHRA, YSYEKL.

The chain links TRBV6-5 to TRBJ1-2; perhaps TRBD1 as D (6 bases). Deletions cut 2 bases from V and 3 bases from J, with 13 bases between. The CDR3 loop spans 15 amino acids. Germline V CDR1 and CDR2: MNHEY, SVGAGI. The CDR3 DNA follows: TGTGCCAGCAGTTACCACCAGGGGAACGACTATGGCTACACCTTC. It codes for CASSYHQGNDYGYTF.

The chain employs TRBV24-1 and TRBJ2-5; 7 bases line up with TRBD2. Germline assignment: CDR1 KGHDR and CDR2 SFDVKD. This CDR3 spans 14 amino acids. The junction had 8 bases not matched to a gene; V was cut back by 6 bases and J by 5 bases. The CDR3 coding sequence is TGTGCCACCAGTTCGGCGGGAGCCGAGGAGACCCAGTACTTC. Its translation: CATSSAGAEETQYF.